A selection of T cell receptor beta chains follows, all from one sample in a study of T cells after yellow fever vaccination. TCRdb re-called the 5' RACE reads with MiXCR, one entry per CDR3 protein. Altogether approximately 550,000 distinct CDR3 sequences are present, roughly 21% being singletons, with the ten largest covering roughly an eighth. This material consisted of PBMCs, taken 15 days after the yellow fever booster vaccination. These receptors were collected from a man under 40 who received the YFV17D yellow fever vaccine. Each CDR3 is given without its conserved first and last residue. The D gene is left open where the match is weak.

v_call d_call cdr3_aa
TRBV5-6 . ASSLPESQETQY
TRBV3-1 . ASSQGGVRRITEAF
TRBV7-2 . ASSPGDRSSNADTQY
TRBV6-5 . ASSYTRQSYEQY
TRBV7-2 . ASSLYARSGELF
TRBV11-1 . ASSLYDLNTEAF
TRBV6-1 TRBD1 ASSTPAGGYTGELF
TRBV2 . AGSNTGELF
TRBV12-5 . ASANGSQYNSPLH
TRBV6-5 TRBD1 ASSLGQGEETQY
TRBV20-1 . SATPTDELNIQY
TRBV29-1 . SVTMGWMETQY
TRBV5-4 . ASSYRVGDGYT
TRBV29-1 . SVEETQWAPDTQY
TRBV24-1 TRBD1 ATSDPQGASTRGGEQF
TRBV5-1 . ASSLGQASSYEQY
TRBV20-1 . SANGGQTSGDTQY
TRBV29-1 TRBD1 SVEDRDRDSTDTQY
TRBV2 . ASRGAWVDLSYEQY
TRBV10-3 TRBD2 AISDPGGAGELF
TRBV4-3 TRBD2 ASSHYIGTSGLSTDTQY
TRBV27 . ASRAARGGARIQY
TRBV11-2 . ASSFARNTDTQY
TRBV6-2/TRBV6-3 TRBD1 ASSYSGPGTGVDEQF
TRBV4-2 . ASSSAPAQSRYEQY
TRBV20-1 TRBD2 SAQGGRASDTQY
TRBV7-2 TRBD2 AIGTSGIQETQY
TRBV7-2 . ASSILTIINNEQF
TRBV15 . ATSRERIHTQY
TRBV28 . ASSIGQSNSPLH
TRBV3-1 . ASSPEIEGLTYEQY
TRBV7-2 . ASTSGNTDTQY
TRBV7-2 TRBD2 ASSNYLAGTETQY
TRBV11-2 . ASSLLGNYGYT
TRBV25-1 . ASIPDSNQRETQY